This TCR beta chain was observed in a study of blood T cell repertoires in COVID-19. With 0 bases clipped from V and 4 bases from J, the junction kept 5 bases outside the gene matches. The germline V gene encodes CDR1 SGHRS and CDR2 YFSETQ. The CDR3 length is 15 residues. Method: immunoSEQ multiplex PCR; TCRdb's copy keeps in-frame clones and lacks some. The sample yields about 150,000 clones, about four fifths seen once. The V gene is TRBV5-1, the J gene TRBJ2-5, with TRBD1 matching 8 bases. This sequence originates from a woman in her fifties or sixties with acute or convalescent COVID-19. The sequenced sample was peripheral blood. The CDR3 DNA is TGCGCCAGCAGCTTGGGACAGGGGTTTGGAGAGACCCAGTACTTC. It is translated as CASSLGQGFGETQYF.